A single sample gave rise to the 13 T cell receptor beta chains below, sequenced in a study of blood T cell repertoires in COVID-19. Profiled with immunoSEQ multiplex PCR; TCRdb holds only in-frame clones, not every one. The sample yields roughly 120,000 clones, around 83% seen once. Sequencing was carried out using peripheral blood. These receptor sequences come from a man aged 65 to 85 with acute or convalescent COVID-19.

This chain uses TRBV28 with TRBJ1-1; D remains ambiguous. This CDR3 is built from 13 residues. Germline V gene lookup returns CDR1 MDHEN and CDR2 SYDVKM. V was cut by 1 base and J by 4 bases, with 7 bases left in between. In DNA form, the CDR3 reads TGTGCCAGCAGTTTATCCAGGCTCACTGAAGCTTTCTTT. Translation: CASSLSRLTEAFF.

The CDR3: CASSITRQGGIANEKLFF. Written as DNA, the CDR3 is TGTGCCAGTAGTATAACCCGACAGGGTGGTATAGCTAATGAAAAACTGTTTTTT. V is TRBV19 and J is TRBJ1-4; 7 bases agree with TRBD1. Germline V gene sequence: CDR1 LNHDA, CDR2 SQIVND (reference sequence). With V trimmed by 2 bases and J by 3 bases, 12 bases remained unmatched. There are 18 residues in the CDR3. The whole variable domain, remainder taken from reference TRBV19 and TRBJ1-4, is DGGITQSPKYLFRKEGQNVTLSCEQNLNHDAMYWYRQDPGQGLRLIYYSQIVNDFQKGDIAEGYSVSREKKESFPLTVTSAQKNPTAFYLCASSITRQGGIANEKLFFGSGTQLSVL.

The chain carries TRBV5-5 and TRBJ2-3, with TRBD2 identical over 9 bases. Germline CDR1 is SGHKS and CDR2 is YYEKEE (reference sequence). The CDR3 covers 17 residues. The V gene end was trimmed by 4 bases and the J gene end by 1 base; junction bases not matched to a gene: 10. The CDR3 bases are TGTGCCAGCAGCATCAAACCGGGACTAGCAGGCACAGATACGCAGTATTTT. Its translation: CASSIKPGLAGTDTQYF.

The chain employs TRBV9 and TRBJ1-6, with TRBD1 as a possible D gene (5 bases). The CDR3 contains 14 residues. V lost 1 base and J lost 5, with 7 bases in between. Per germline, CDR1 SGDLS and CDR2 YYNGEE. CDR3 amino acids: CASSVTGDNSPLHF. CDR3 nucleotides: TGTGCCAGCAGCGTAACAGGAGATAATTCACCCCTCCACTTT.

Note on this clone: One end of the junction does not line up with germline, which may come from a read error. The genes are TRBV11-2 and TRBJ2-3; 9 nucleotides match TRBD2. The V gene's germline CDR1 is SGHAT and CDR2 FQNNGV. The CDR3 has 16 residues. The CDR3 coding sequence is TGTGCCAGCACCTTACGACTAGCGGAGAGCACAGATACGCAGTATTTT. Its protein product is CASTLRLAESTDTQYF.

V gene TRBV5-6 combines with J gene TRBJ2-3; TRBD2 matches 10 bases. The CDR3 consists of 15 residues. CDR1 SGHDT and CDR2 YYEEEE come from the germline V gene. With V trimmed by 1 base and J by 1 base, 0 bases remained unmatched. The CDR3 here is CASSLTSGGTDTQYF. The CDR3 region has the DNA TGTGCCAGCAGCTTGACTAGCGGGGGCACAGATACGCAGTATTTT. The full variable domain, completed using reference TRBV5-6 and TRBJ2-3, is DAGVTQSPTHLIKTRGQQVTLRCSPKSGHDTVSWYQQALGQGPQFIFQYYEEEERQRGNFPDRFSGHQFPNYSSELNVNALLLGDSALYLCASSLTSGGTDTQYFGPGTRLTVL.

The DNA of the CDR3 is TGTGCCAGCACCAAAAGGGTGGCGGCGGGAGCCAAAAACATTCAGTACTTC. Residues: CASTKRVAAGAKNIQYF. The J gene is TRBJ2-4, the V gene TRBV28, with D possibly matching TRBD2 (5 bases). V was shortened by 7 bases and J by 0 bases, with 19 bases between the two germline ends. Germline assignment: CDR1 MDHEN and CDR2 SYDVKM. This CDR3 has 17 residues.

This clone was counted between two and nine times. This rearrangement joins TRBV5-6 to TRBJ2-7; D possibly corresponds to TRBD1 (5 bases). The CDR3 is made up of 15 amino acids. Germline CDR1 SGHDT, CDR2 YYEEEE. V was trimmed by 2 bases and J by 0 bases, leaving 12 bases between them. CDR3 DNA sequence: TGTGCCAGCAGCTTCGGTTTGACAGACTCCTACGAGCAGTACTTC. It translates to CASSFGLTDSYEQYF.

The chain couples TRBV11-3 to TRBJ1-1, with TRBD1 as a possible D gene (6 bases). Trimming cost V 5 bases and J 2 bases, with 9 bases left between them. This CDR3 is 13 amino acids long. The V gene's germline CDR1 is SGHNT and CDR2 YENEEA. CDR3 residues: CASSPGVNTEAFF. DNA of the CDR3: TGTGCCAGCAGCCCAGGGGTTAACACTGAAGCTTTCTTT. The full variable domain, in which reference TRBV11-3 and TRBJ1-1 provide the parts outside the CDR3, is EAGVVQSPRYKIIEKKQPVAFWCNPISGHNTLYWYLQNLGQGPELLIRYENEEAVDDSQLPKDRFSAERLKGVDSTLKIQPAELGDSAVYLCASSPGVNTEAFFGQGTRLTVV.

The gene calls are TRBV5-1 and TRBJ2-5; 10 bases are a match to TRBD2. The germline V gene has CDR1 SGHRS and CDR2 YFSETQ. This CDR3 is built from 16 residues. With 2 bases clipped from V and 1 base from J, the junction kept 5 bases outside the gene matches. The CDR3: CASSLEPSGSQETQYF. CDR3 sequence (DNA): TGCGCCAGCAGCTTAGAGCCTAGCGGGAGCCAAGAGACCCAGTACTTC.

This rearrangement joins TRBV24-1 to TRBJ2-3; D is perhaps TRBD2 (5 bases). The germline CDR1 and CDR2 sequences are KGHDR and SFDVKD. The V gene lost 4 bases and the J gene lost 6 bases, with 16 bases spanning the gap. There are 15 residues in the CDR3. CDR3 in amino acids: CATSDPRTVADTQYF. As DNA, the CDR3 is TGTGCCACCAGTGACCCCCGGACTGTTGCGGATACGCAGTATTTT.

The chain recombines TRBV5-1 with TRBJ1-1; 8 nucleotides align to TRBD1. This CDR3 spans 14 amino acids. The germline gives CDR1 SGHRS, CDR2 YFSETQ. Trimming cost V 2 bases and J 5 bases; bases outside gene matches: 5. The chain's CDR3 is CASSLGDRGTEAFF. CDR3 DNA sequence: TGCGCCAGCAGCTTAGGAGACAGGGGAACTGAAGCTTTCTTT.

The V call is TRBV30, the J call TRBJ1-6; the D is unclear. Trimming cost V 4 bases and J 5 bases, with 12 bases left between them. The CDR3 covers 14 residues. The germline gives CDR1 GTSNPN, CDR2 SVGIG (reference sequence). CDR3 sequence reads: CAWMRVRDNSPLHF. For the CDR3, the DNA is TGTGCCTGGATGAGGGTTAGAGATAATTCACCCCTCCACTTT. Using reference TRBV30 and TRBJ1-6 for the parts outside the CDR3, the full variable domain is SQTIHQWPATLVQPVGSPLSLECTVEGTSNPNLYWYRQAAGRGLQLLFYSVGIGQISSEVPQNLSASRPQDRQFILSSKKLLLSDSGFYLCAWMRVRDNSPLHFGNGTRLTVT.